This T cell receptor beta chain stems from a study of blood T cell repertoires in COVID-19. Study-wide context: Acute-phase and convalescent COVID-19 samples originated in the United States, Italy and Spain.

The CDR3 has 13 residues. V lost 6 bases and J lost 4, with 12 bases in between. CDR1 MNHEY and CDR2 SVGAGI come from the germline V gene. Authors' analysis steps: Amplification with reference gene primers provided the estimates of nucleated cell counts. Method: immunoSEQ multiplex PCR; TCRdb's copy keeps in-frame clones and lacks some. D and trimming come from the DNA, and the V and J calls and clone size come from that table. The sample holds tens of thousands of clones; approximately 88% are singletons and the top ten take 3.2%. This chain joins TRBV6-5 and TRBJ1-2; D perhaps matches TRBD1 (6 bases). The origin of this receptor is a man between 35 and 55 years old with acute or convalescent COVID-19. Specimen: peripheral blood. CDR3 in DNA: TGTGCCAGCAGGATCCCAGGGGCCTATGGCTACACCTTC. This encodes CASRIPGAYGYTF.